Sample share makes the clone carrying this T cell receptor (beta chain) medium-sized. Its antigen is not identified. Looked up from germline, CDR1 is SGHNT and CDR2 is YENEEA. The CDR3 spans 13 residues. Trimming took off 5 bases at V and 3 bases at J, with 11 bases between the two ends. The sample's treatment: approximately 9-day PBMC culture with coronavirus spike peptide pools or control peptides (ViraFEST assay). Prior to the COVID-19 pandemic (2011-2018), the unexposed donor's CD4+ T cells were collected. With SARS-CoV-2 S/N and four cold-coronavirus spikes, unexposed-donor CD4+ T cells were probed, cells permitting. These data originate in a study of vaccination and CD4 T cells after COVID-19. The Oncomine TCR Beta short-read assay sequenced DNA from cultured CD4+ T cells. Genomic DNA was extracted from cultured CD4+ T cells. TCRdb processed the PCR reads anew with MiXCR; each CDR3 protein has one entry. The sample has 10,000 or so distinct CDR3 sequences; roughly 36% are singletons.

Sequencing was carried out using CD4+ T cells from blood, cultured in vitro. The clonotype originates from a human donor in good health. V usage is TRBV11-3 and J usage is TRBJ2-7, with D possibly being TRBD2 (6 bases). The CDR3 here is CASSGRGSYEQYF. Written as DNA, the CDR3 is TGTGCCAGCAGCGGCCGGGGGAGCTACGAGCAGTACTTC.